This T cell receptor beta chain came from a study of blood T cell repertoires in COVID-19 (dated by TCRdb to between 2020 and 2021). Looking at the study overall: Samples covering the acute and convalescent phases of COVID-19 were provided by collaborators in the United States, Italy and Spain. The material from the prospective study consisted of cDNA or gDNA derived from T cells, B-cell-depleted T cells, or PBMCs. The dataset comprised deeply sampled blood TCRbeta repertoires from subjects exposed to, actively infected with, or recovered from COVID-19. The repertoires were made available in a free public database intended to serve as a resource for research on the immune response to SARS-CoV-2. Samples were obtained from the ongoing ImmuneRACE study (first 160 participants) and from 1,200 or so subjects provided by 6 global collaborators. The sample metadata nearly always contained a de-identified subject ID, COVID-19 status, age in years and sex. Where HLA class I and class II types were available, the types were taken from metadata supplied by the sample provider, not from assay-based typing.

Including the terminal cysteine and phenylalanine, the CDR3 comprises 14 residues. The only DNA kept is the CDR3, 42 bases in frame from the first base. The V end gives up 3 bases and the J end 4 bases, leaving 2 bases in the junction not matched to a gene. The germline V gene provides CDR1 MDHEN and CDR2 SYDVKM. A second Seattle source provided samples from volunteer blood donors who had recovered from COVID-19. Whole blood was collected in K2EDTA tubes by collaborating institutions according to the institutions' own protocols. Collaborator samples were shipped for TCRbeta analysis as frozen whole blood, isolated PBMCs, or DNA extracted from either sample type. Concerning this clone itself: Its binding antigen is unknown. The input lacks base qualities; no much larger clone sits a single base away.

Study-wide conclusions, independent of this receptor: The quantity of clinical and demographic metadata differed by source and by participant and was supplied without curation.

TCRbeta CDR3 regions were amplified from genomic DNA by means of the immunoSEQ Assay, a bias-controlled multiplex PCR. The authors processed their data as follows. Within the assay, amplification of reference gene primers was used to estimate how many nucleated cells each sample contained. Sequence reads were collapsed and filtered to measure the absolute abundance of every unique TCRbeta CDR3 rearrangement. For each sample, productive Simpson clonality was calculated by taking the square root of Simpson's diversity index across productive rearrangements. In its TCRdb copy, this immuneACCESS table keeps in-frame sequences only and misses some clones. Where compared with another copy, unresolved V genes explain less than half of these, and the others have no known cause. V, J and clone size were drawn from that table, and D and trimming were deduced from the DNA. The sample data list approximately 260,000 clones, and approximately 87% of these were observed just once. Under 5.5% of the sample is held by the ten biggest clonotypes.

The sequencing input was peripheral blood. The chain joins TRBV28 to TRBJ2-2; the junction holds 7 bases that match TRBD2. The receptor comes from a man aged 55 to 70 who had recovered from COVID-19. CDR3 region: CASSLGGLTGELFF. The DNA is TGTGCCAGCAGTTTGGGAGGGCTCACCGGGGAGCTGTTTTTT.